What follows is one TCR beta chain and its context. Antigen unknown. The CDR3 length is 15 residues. Trimming stripped 6 bases from V and 4 bases from J, with 18 bases between. The germline CDR1 and CDR2 sequences are KGHSH and LQKENI. Treatment specified: roughly nine-day PBMC culture with coronavirus spike peptide pools or control peptides (ViraFEST assay). This sample was taken from a study of vaccination and CD4 T cells after COVID-19. An Oncomine TCR Beta short-read assay was used to sequence the DNA from cultured CD4+ T cells. From the PCR reads, TCRdb called clonotypes with MiXCR, one entry per CDR3 protein. The sample consists of 20,000 to 25,000 distinct CDR3 sequences, over 50% of them appearing once.

Sequenced material: CD4+ T cells from blood, cultured in vitro. V is TRBV18 and J is TRBJ1-1; D remains unclear. The clonotype was recovered from a human donor who had recovered from COVID-19. The CDR3 loop is CASSRQSQRGTEAFF. The DNA for the CDR3 is TGTGCCAGCTCCCGACAATCCCAAAGAGGCACTGAAGCTTTCTTT.